This TCR beta chain emerged from a study of spatial heterogeneity in lung cancer. Study-wide context: TCR transcript counts in tumor regions correlated strongly with a T cell module score from matched bulk RNA-seq.

Findings and caveats of the study: Intratumoral expanded alpha and beta TCR counts were found to track tumor mutation counts.

V trimming: 1 base; J trimming: 12 bases; junction bases outside the gene matches: 6. This CDR3 is built from 12 residues. Time point noted: sample taken at primary tumor resection. Unsorted samples of tumor, nontumor lung or frozen PBMC had their whole RNA sequenced. This clonotype appeared many times. Antigen specificity is unknown. Single TCR cDNA molecules each had their own unique molecular identifier. Using its own MiXCR run on the 5' RACE reads, TCRdb lists one record per CDR3 protein. Of around 21,000 distinct CDR3 sequences in the sample, under 3.5% were seen once. The specimen was lung tumor tissue, collected at surgery. This receptor was identified in a male donor with early-stage non-small cell lung cancer. The chain employs TRBV12-3 or TRBV12-4 and TRBJ2-7; 7 bases align to TRBD1. CDR3 sequence reads: CASSLGRRGMYF. CDR3 nucleotide sequence: TGTGCCAGCAGTTTAGGTCGCAGGGGGATGTACTTC.